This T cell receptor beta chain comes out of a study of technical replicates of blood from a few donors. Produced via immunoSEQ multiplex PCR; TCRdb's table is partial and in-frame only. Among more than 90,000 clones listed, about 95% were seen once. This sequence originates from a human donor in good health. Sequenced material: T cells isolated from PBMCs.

The DNA of the CDR3 is TGTGCCAGCAGCGTAGGTACTAGCGGGAGATTAAATGAGCAGTTCTTC. It translates to CASSVGTSGRLNEQFF. The chain employs TRBV9 and TRBJ2-1; 11 positions match TRBD2. Unmatched junction bases numbered 6, after V lost 0 bases and J lost 7 bases. Germline CDR1 reads SGDLS; CDR2 reads YYNGEE. CDR3 length: 16 amino acids. The full variable domain, with the rest looked up from reference TRBV9 and TRBJ2-1, is DSGVTQTPKHLITATGQRVTLRCSPRSGDLSVYWYQQSLDQGLQFLIQYYNGEERAKGNILERFSAQQFPDLHSELNLSSLELGDSALYFCASSVGTSGRLNEQFFGPGTRLTVL.